The 10 T cell receptor beta chains given below trace back to one sample, sequenced in a study of T and B cells in COVID-19 patients. Blood genomic DNA input for TRB amplification was about 240-500 ng. BIOMED2 TRB-A/B primer pools were used in multiplex TRB PCR. Using its own MiXCR run on the multiplex PCR reads, TCRdb lists one record per CDR3 protein. The data show some 9,100 distinct CDR3 sequences, 28% seen once. The sample was blood. These receptors were obtained from a human donor who had recovered from COVID-19.

This chain links TRBV7-6 with TRBJ2-2; 9 nucleotides align to TRBD2. With V trimmed by 1 base and J by 13 bases, 16 bases remained unmatched. The CDR3 is 17 residues long. The germline V gene encodes CDR1 SGHVS and CDR2 FNYEAQ. CDR3 amino acids: CASSLVESSGGPHRLFF. CDR3 in DNA: TGTGCCAGCAGCTTAGTGGAGAGCAGCGGGGGGCCCCACAGGCTGTTTTTT.

This clonotype ranks as medium-sized. The chain employs TRBV5-6 and TRBJ2-4; 8 bases are shared with TRBD1. Looked up from germline, CDR1 is SGHDT and CDR2 is YYEEEE. V lost 2 bases, J lost 0 bases, and 4 bases stayed unmatched. The CDR3 totals 16 residues. The CDR3 here is CASSFYDRGAKNIQYF. The DNA for the CDR3 is TGTGCCAGCAGCTTCTATGACAGGGGAGCCAAAAACATTCAGTACTTC.

A note on this clonotype: Relative to the germline gene, one junction end is altered; a read error may explain this. The gene calls are TRBV4-2 and TRBJ2-2; D is ambiguous. Germline V CDR1 and CDR2: LGHNA, YNFKEQ. The CDR3 is made up of 14 amino acids. The CDR3 region has the DNA TGCGCCAGCAGCCAATTGAGGACCACCGGGGAGCTGTTTTTT. Its protein product is CASSQLRTTGELFF.

By its share, this clonotype is medium-sized. The chain couples TRBV30 to TRBJ1-6; TRBD1 is a possible D gene (6 bases). The CDR3 has 14 residues. Trimming stripped 1 base from V and 5 bases from J, with 9 bases between. CDR1 and CDR2 from the germline V gene are GTSNPN and SVGIG (reference sequence). This chain's CDR3 is CAWSEGGNNSPLHF. In nucleotides, the CDR3 is TGTGCCTGGAGTGAGGGGGGTAATAATTCACCCCTCCACTTT.

By share, this clonotype ranks as medium-sized. The rearrangement joins TRBV7-2 to TRBJ2-3; 9 bases are a match to TRBD2. Germline values: CDR1 SGHTA, CDR2 FQGNSA. V was clipped by 5 bases and J by 1 base; unmatched bases: 4. The CDR3 sequence is 15 residues long. The CDR3, as DNA: TGTGCCAGCAGCACGCGACTAGCGGGCACAGATACGCAGTATTTT. Translated: CASSTRLAGTDTQYF.

For this clonotype: This may arise from a read error, as a much more abundant clone is one base away. This chain connects TRBV12-3 or TRBV12-4 to TRBJ2-1; 10 bases match TRBD2. The V segment lost 8 bases and the J segment 10 bases; nucleotides outside the gene matches: 14. The length of the CDR3 is 15 residues. The DNA of the CDR3 is TGTGCCAGCGGGCCTCTAGCGGGGGCGGTCGGAGAGCAGTTCTTC. Residues: CASGPLAGAVGEQFF.

Turning to this clonotype: Possible read error: a much larger clone is one base away. V usage is TRBV5-6 and J usage is TRBJ2-5; D might be TRBD1 or TRBD2, each matching 6 bases. Germline lookup yields CDR1 SGHDT and CDR2 YYEEEE. This CDR3 has 14 residues. The V gene lost 0 bases and the J gene lost 3 bases, with 9 bases spanning the gap. The CDR3 spells CASSLGGAEETQYF. CDR3 DNA sequence: TGTGCCAGCAGCTTGGGGGGGGCAGAAGAGACCCAGTACTTC.

This rearrangement joins TRBV5-4 to TRBJ2-3; 16 nucleotides line up with TRBD2. The ends lost 4 bases at V and 8 bases at J; junction bases unmatched: 19. Germline-derived CDR1 and CDR2 are SGHNT and YYREEE (reference sequence). CDR3 size: 20 residues. CDR3 nucleotide sequence: TGTGCCAGCAGCCAACCCGAACCCCTCGGGACTAGCGGGGGGGCGGGTACGCAGTATTTT. Translated, it gives CASSQPEPLGTSGGAGTQYF.

Sample share makes this clonotype medium-sized. V is TRBV30 and J is TRBJ2-5, with TRBD2 identical over 9 bases. V dropped 1 base and J dropped 4; count of bases not matched to a gene: 10. CDR1 is GTSNPN, CDR2 SVGIG, per germline (reference sequence). This CDR3 is built from 16 residues. The CDR3 protein is CAWSGGGALVGETQYF. The CDR3 nucleotides read TGTGCCTGGAGTGGCGGGGGGGCCTTGGTAGGAGAGACCCAGTACTTC.

This clonotype has only a few counts. The J gene is TRBJ2-7, the V gene TRBV4-3, with D possibly TRBD2 on 6 matching bases. V lost 1 base and J lost 3, with 16 bases in between. CDR3 length: 16 amino acids. Germline assignment: CDR1 LGHNA and CDR2 YSLEER. DNA for the CDR3: TGCGCCAGCAGCCAAGGGGTGGGGGGAGCGGGCTACGAGCAGTACTTC. Translated: CASSQGVGGAGYEQYF.